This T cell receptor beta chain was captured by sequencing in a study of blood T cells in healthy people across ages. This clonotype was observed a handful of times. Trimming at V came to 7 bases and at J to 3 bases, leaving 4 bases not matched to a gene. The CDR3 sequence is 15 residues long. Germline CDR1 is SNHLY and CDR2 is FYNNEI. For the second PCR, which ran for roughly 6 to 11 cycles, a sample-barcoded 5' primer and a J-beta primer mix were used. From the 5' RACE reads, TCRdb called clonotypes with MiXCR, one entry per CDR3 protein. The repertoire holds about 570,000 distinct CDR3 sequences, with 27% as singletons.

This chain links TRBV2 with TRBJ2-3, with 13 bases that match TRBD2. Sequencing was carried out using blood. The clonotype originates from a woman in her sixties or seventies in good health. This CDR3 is CASKVLAGGTDTQYF. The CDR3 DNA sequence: TGTGCCAGCAAAGTACTAGCGGGGGGGACAGATACGCAGTATTTT.